These 30 T cell receptor beta chains were all obtained from the same sample, sequenced in a study of T cell changes during pregnancy in multiple sclerosis. Method: immunoSEQ multiplex PCR; TCRdb's copy keeps in-frame clones and lacks some. The data hold tens of thousands of clones, with 90% to 95% observed a single time. The sample consisted of CD4+ T cells from peripheral blood mononuclear cells, taken in the first trimester of pregnancy. These receptors originate from a female donor with multiple sclerosis, enrolled in a pregnancy study.

This chain uses TRBV28 with TRBJ1-1, with D maybe TRBD1 (5 bases). The CDR3 is made up of 15 amino acids. V was cut by 4 bases and J by 2 bases, with 14 bases left in between. Germline values: CDR1 MDHEN, CDR2 SYDVKM. CDR3 DNA: TGTGCCAGCAGTTGGCGCGGGGGAAGTAACACTGAAGCTTTCTTT. Translated, it gives CASSWRGGSNTEAFF.

The rearrangement links TRBV6-6 to TRBJ2-1; 8 bases map to TRBD2. Germline lookup yields CDR1 MNHNY and CDR2 SVGAGI (reference sequence). This CDR3 region has 15 residues. Trimming took 5 bases from V and 2 from J; bases not matched to a gene: 5. The CDR3 is CASSPGGAAYNEQFF. DNA of the CDR3: TGTGCCAGCAGTCCCGGGGGGGCGGCCTACAATGAGCAGTTCTTC.

CDR3 protein: CASSTGTGGTEAFF. The CDR3 nucleotides are TGCGCCAGCAGCACCGGGACGGGAGGGACTGAAGCTTTCTTT. J is TRBJ1-1 and V is TRBV5-1; D might be TRBD1 (5 bases). Germline lookup yields CDR1 SGHRS and CDR2 YFSETQ. Trimming removed 4 bases at V and 5 bases at J, with 15 bases between. The CDR3 runs 14 residues.

V is TRBV27 and J is TRBJ1-1; D is unclear. Trimming shortened V by 3 bases and J by 2 bases, and 7 bases separated the two germline ends. This CDR3 is 13 amino acids long. CDR1 is MNHEY and CDR2 is SMNVEV in the germline V gene (reference sequence). The CDR3 loop reads CASSFARNTEAFF. As DNA, the CDR3 is TGTGCCAGCAGTTTCGCGCGCAACACTGAAGCTTTCTTT.

This chain uses TRBV28 with TRBJ1-1; the match to TRBD1 covers 7 bases. The CDR3 runs to 14 residues. The ends lost 10 bases at V and 1 base at J; junction bases unmatched: 9. CDR1 MDHEN and CDR2 SYDVKM come from the germline V gene. The CDR3 sequence is CAIYQTGRNTEAFF. In nucleotides, the CDR3 is TGTGCCATCTACCAGACAGGGAGGAACACTGAAGCTTTCTTT.

The rearrangement joins TRBV10-2 to TRBJ1-2; 7 bases map to TRBD1. Germline V gives CDR1 WSHSY, CDR2 SAAADI. The CDR3 is 13 residues long. V shed 6 bases and J 2 bases; nucleotides not matched to a gene: 3. DNA for the CDR3: TGCGCCAGCAGGGCGACAGGGAACTATGGCTACACCTTC. Its protein is CASRATGNYGYTF.

V usage is TRBV12-5 and J usage is TRBJ2-7; no definite D call. The CDR3 runs 17 residues. Germline-derived CDR1 and CDR2 are LGHNT and FRNRAP. V lost 2 bases to trimming and J lost 4 bases, with 21 bases between them. In DNA form, the CDR3 reads TGTGCTAGTGGTTTGTCCCTGGGCCCAGACCTTTCATACGAGCAGTACTTC. The encoded protein is CASGLSLGPDLSYEQYF.

The sample holds one count of this clone. The chain joins TRBV5-4 to TRBJ1-1; TRBD1 agrees at 9 bases. CDR1 is SGHNT and CDR2 is YYREEE in the germline V gene (reference sequence). The CDR3 consists of 13 residues. The V and J ends lost 4 bases and 5 bases, in that order; junction bases with no gene match: 3. In DNA, the CDR3 is TGTGCCAGCAGCCTAGACAGGGGGACTGAAGCTTTCTTT. Its protein is CASSLDRGTEAFF.

The rearrangement links TRBV9 to TRBJ1-2, with no clear D. Germline CDR1 and CDR2: SGDLS and YYNGEE. Trimming cost V 0 bases and J 6 bases, with 9 bases left between them. CDR3 length: 13 residues. The CDR3 here is CASSVDPTHGYTF. The CDR3 nucleotides read TGTGCCAGCAGCGTAGACCCTACCCATGGCTACACCTTC.

The J gene is TRBJ1-1, the V gene TRBV11-1, with D hard to call. This CDR3 spans 13 amino acids. Germline-derived CDR1 and CDR2 are SGHAT and FQDESV (reference sequence). V dropped 4 bases and J dropped 4 bases, with 10 bases sitting between them. The CDR3 bases are TGTGCCAGCAGCTATCCAGGAATCACTGAAGCTTTCTTT. Encoded protein: CASSYPGITEAFF.

The genes are TRBV10-3 and TRBJ1-4, with 8 bases fitting TRBD1. CDR3 length: 16 residues. CDR1 is ENHRY and CDR2 is SYGVKD in the germline V gene. Trimming removed 5 bases from V and 0 bases from J; junction bases left unmatched: 5. The CDR3: CAISYDRGATNEKLFF. CDR3 nucleotide sequence: TGTGCCATCAGTTACGACAGGGGTGCAACTAATGAAAAACTGTTTTTT.

The genes are TRBV2 and TRBJ1-1; 7 positions agree with TRBD1. Losses at the gene ends were 6 bases for V and 0 bases for J; bases not matched to a gene: 1. CDR1 is SNHLY, CDR2 FYNNEI, per germline. The CDR3 runs 13 residues. Here the CDR3 reads CASRGQLNTEAFF. In nucleotides, the CDR3 is TGTGCCAGCAGGGGACAGCTGAACACTGAAGCTTTCTTT.

V gene TRBV7-8 combines with J gene TRBJ2-7, with D unresolved. Germline assignment: CDR1 SGHVS and CDR2 FQNEAQ. Trimming stripped 1 base from V and 2 bases from J, with 9 bases between. This CDR3 is 14 amino acids long. As DNA, the CDR3 is TGTGCCAGCAGCTTAGGACTGGCGGCCTACGAGCAGTACTTC. Translation: CASSLGLAAYEQYF.

This chain uses TRBV7-2 with TRBJ2-3; TRBD2 aligns across 10 bases. After removal of 4 bases from V and 4 bases from J, the junction contained 5 bases not matched to a gene. The CDR3 runs 15 residues. Germline loops: CDR1 SGHTA, CDR2 FQGNSA. CDR3 DNA sequence: TGTGCCAGCAGCTCTCTAGCGGGGGTGGCAGATACGCAGTATTTT. This sequence encodes CASSSLAGVADTQYF. Together with reference TRBV7-2 and TRBJ2-3, the CDR3 gives the full variable domain: GAGVSQSPSNKVTEKGKDVELRCDPISGHTALYWYRQSLGQGLEFLIYFQGNSAPDKSGLPSDRFSAERTGGSVSTLTIQRTQQEDSAVYLCASSSLAGVADTQYFGPGTRLTVL.

The V call is TRBV30, the J call TRBJ2-5; unclear D gene. The V gene's germline CDR1 is GTSNPN and CDR2 SVGIG (reference sequence). CDR3 length equals 12 residues. With 1 base removed from V and 5 bases from J, the gap between germline ends came to 8 bases. CDR3 in DNA: TGTGCCTGGAGTGCGAGGTGGGAGACCCAGTACTTC. Protein sequence: CAWSARWETQYF.

This chain connects TRBV4-3 to TRBJ1-2; TRBD1 matches 9 bases. Germline CDR1 and CDR2: LGHNA and YSLEER. Trimming took 0 bases from V and 8 from J; bases not matched to a gene: 7. The length of the CDR3 is 15 residues. The CDR3 region has the DNA TGCGCCAGCAGCCAAGATATCGGGGACAGGGTGGGCTACACCTTC. It codes for CASSQDIGDRVGYTF.

The chain employs TRBV12-5 and TRBJ2-1; D is possibly TRBD1 (6 bases). In germline, CDR1 is LGHNT, CDR2 FRNRAP. Trimming cost V 5 bases and J 0 bases, with 17 bases left between them. This CDR3 has 17 amino acids. The CDR3, as DNA: TGTGCTAGTGGTCACAACAGGGACGGGTTCTCCTACAATGAGCAGTTCTTC. The encoded protein is CASGHNRDGFSYNEQFF.

The V call is TRBV14, the J call TRBJ2-7; weak D call: TRBD2 (5 bases). V lost 0 bases, J lost 7 bases, and 13 bases lay in between. The CDR3 runs to 14 residues. The germline V gene encodes CDR1 SGHDN and CDR2 FVKESK. CDR3 nucleotide sequence: TGTGCCAGCAGCCAAGATATCGGGGTGGGAGAGCAGTACTTC. It is translated as CASSQDIGVGEQYF.

V gene TRBV9 combines with J gene TRBJ2-7; 9 bases line up with TRBD2. Germline V gene lookup returns CDR1 SGDLS and CDR2 YYNGEE. CDR3 size: 16 residues. Trimming cost V 0 bases and J 2 bases; bases outside gene matches: 6. The CDR3 protein is CASSVAGSGGTYEQYF. The CDR3 DNA reads TGTGCCAGCAGCGTAGCAGGAAGCGGGGGGACCTACGAGCAGTACTTC.

The genes are TRBV5-8 and TRBJ2-5; unclear D gene. The V gene's germline CDR1 is SGHTS and CDR2 YDEGEE. Trimming took off 4 bases at V and 6 bases at J, with 16 bases between the two ends. The CDR3 contains 14 residues. CDR3 bases: TGTGCCAGCAGCAATCCCCCCGGAGTTCAGACCCAGTACTTC. This codes for CASSNPPGVQTQYF.

This clone was seen a few times. The chain has TRBV5-1 and TRBJ2-3, with a tentative D call TRBD2 (5 bases). Germline CDR1 reads SGHRS; CDR2 reads YFSETQ. This CDR3 is 14 amino acids long. The ends were cut back, 4 bases at V and 0 bases at J, with 9 bases in the middle. CDR3 DNA: TGCGCCAGCAGCCTGGGAGATAGCACAGATACGCAGTATTTT. It yields the protein CASSLGDSTDTQYF.

This sequence joins TRBV6-5 and TRBJ2-5; TRBD1 aligns across 8 bases. CDR3 length equals 14 residues. The junction had 7 bases not matched to a gene; V was cut back by 5 bases and J by 5 bases. Germline CDR1 MNHEY, CDR2 SVGAGI. The CDR3 DNA is TGTGCCAGCAGTCACCGCTACAGGGGGGAGACCCAGTACTTC. Protein sequence: CASSHRYRGETQYF.

V and J are TRBV18 and TRBJ1-4; 7 bases fit TRBD1. Germline V gene sequence: CDR1 KGHSH, CDR2 LQKENI. The CDR3 consists of 16 residues. V was pared by 1 base and J by 5 bases, with 7 bases of the junction left unmatched. CDR3 loop: CASSPLGTAINEKLFF. CDR3 nucleotides: TGTGCCAGCTCACCACTTGGGACAGCTATCAATGAAAAACTGTTTTTT.

The chain couples TRBV10-3 to TRBJ2-1, with 10 positions matching TRBD2. The CDR3 totals 12 residues. From germline, CDR1 is ENHRY and CDR2 SYGVKD. The DNA for the CDR3 is TGTGCGTCCGGGACTAGCGTGCGTGAGCAGTTCTTC. Its translation is CASGTSVREQFF.

The rearrangement links TRBV10-1 to TRBJ2-2; no clear D. The CDR3 is made up of 13 amino acids. In germline, CDR1 is WNHNN, CDR2 SYGVQD (reference sequence). V gave up 2 bases and J gave up 5 bases, with 6 bases separating them. DNA of the CDR3: TGCGCCAGCAGTGAGCGGGTAACCGGGGAGCTGTTTTTT. Its translation is CASSERVTGELFF.

The chain links TRBV5-6 to TRBJ1-2, with TRBD1 as a possible D gene (6 bases). V shed 4 bases and J shed 2 bases, with 12 bases lying between them. The CDR3 is made up of 14 amino acids. Per the germline V gene, CDR1 is SGHDT and CDR2 is YYEEEE. Here the CDR3 DNA reads TGTGCCAGCAGCCTGGACAGACCGAACTATGGCTACACCTTC. It is translated as CASSLDRPNYGYTF.

This clone was seen just once. The chain uses TRBV11-2 and TRBJ2-2; TRBD1 matches 10 bases. CDR1 is SGHAT and CDR2 is FQNNGV in the germline V gene. The CDR3 is made up of 14 amino acids. The V gene end was trimmed by 4 bases and the J gene end by 5 bases; junction bases not matched to a gene: 1. The CDR3 reads CASSWDRGTGELFF. The CDR3 DNA reads TGTGCCAGCAGCTGGGACAGGGGAACCGGGGAGCTGTTTTTT.

V is TRBV4-2 and J is TRBJ1-6, with TRBD1 identical over 9 bases. Germline CDR1 LGHNA, CDR2 YNFKEQ. The CDR3 loop spans 17 amino acids. The junction had 10 bases not matched to a gene; V was cut back by 1 base and J by 9 bases. CDR3 in DNA: TGTGCCAGCAGCCAAGGGGCCGGACAGGGGCTTAGTTCACCCCTCCACTTT. Translating it yields CASSQGAGQGLSSPLHF.

This sequence joins TRBV7-2 and TRBJ1-4; perhaps TRBD1 as D (5 bases). The CDR3 extends over 13 amino acids. Trimming removed 1 base from V and 8 bases from J, with 8 bases in between. Germline CDR1 reads SGHTA; CDR2 reads FQGNSA. CDR3 amino acids: CASSLVTAEKLFF. The DNA of the CDR3 is TGTGCCAGCAGCTTAGTGACAGCCGAAAAACTGTTTTTT.

This chain joins TRBV6-4 and TRBJ2-7; tentative D call: TRBD2 (6 bases). V was clipped by 7 bases and J by 1 base, with 14 bases between them. The CDR3 length is 14 residues. Germline V lookup: CDR1 MRHNA, CDR2 SNTAGT. The CDR3 nucleotides are TGTGCCAGCATGAGCCAGGGAGGATCCTACGAGCAGTACTTC. Encoded protein: CASMSQGGSYEQYF.